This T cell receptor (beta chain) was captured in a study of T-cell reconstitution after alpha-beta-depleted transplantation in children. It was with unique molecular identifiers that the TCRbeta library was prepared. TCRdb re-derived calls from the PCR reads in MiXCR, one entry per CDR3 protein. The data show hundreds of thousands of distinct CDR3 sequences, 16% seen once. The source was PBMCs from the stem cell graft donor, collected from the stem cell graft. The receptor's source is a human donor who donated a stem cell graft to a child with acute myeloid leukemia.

The CDR3 DNA is TGCAGTGCTAGGGTGGAATGGGACGACACCTTC. As protein: CSARVEWDDTF. The chain recombines TRBV20-1 with TRBJ1-2; possibly TRBD1 for D (5 bases). CDR3 length: 11 amino acids. Between the trimmed V and J ends, which lost 3 bases and 12 bases, there was a span of 14 bases. The germline gives CDR1 DFQATT, CDR2 SNEGSKA (reference sequence).